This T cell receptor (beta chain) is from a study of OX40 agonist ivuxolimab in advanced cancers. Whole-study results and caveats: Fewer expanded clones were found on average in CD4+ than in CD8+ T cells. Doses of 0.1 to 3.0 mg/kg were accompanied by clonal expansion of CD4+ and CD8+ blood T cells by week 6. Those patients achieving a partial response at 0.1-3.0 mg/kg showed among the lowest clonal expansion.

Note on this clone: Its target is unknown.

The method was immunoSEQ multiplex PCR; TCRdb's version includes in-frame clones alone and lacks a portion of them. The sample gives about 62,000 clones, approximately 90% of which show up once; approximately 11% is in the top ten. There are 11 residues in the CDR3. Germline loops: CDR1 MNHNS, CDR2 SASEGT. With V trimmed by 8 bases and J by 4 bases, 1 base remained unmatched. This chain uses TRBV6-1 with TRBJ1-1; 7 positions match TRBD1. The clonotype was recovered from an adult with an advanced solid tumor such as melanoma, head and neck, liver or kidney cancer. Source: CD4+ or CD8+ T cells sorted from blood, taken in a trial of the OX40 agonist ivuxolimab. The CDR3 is CASSGGTEAFF. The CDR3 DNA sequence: TGTGCCAGCTCAGGGGGCACTGAAGCTTTCTTT.